This T cell receptor (beta chain) was recovered during a study of cytomegalovirus exposure and HLA in healthy donors. The study, taken as a whole, reports: Sequencing likely produced, as an artifact, a cluster of highly shared sequence variants. Available immune exposure information was restricted to CMV serostatus only.

PCR employed 60 Vbeta and 13 Jbeta primers. The assay was immunoSEQ multiplex PCR, and TCRdb's table has in-frame clones only and misses some. The sample yields about 170,000 clones, about 75% seen once. In germline, CDR1 is SGHTS, CDR2 YDEGEE. Trimming removed 1 base at V and 3 bases at J, with 13 bases between. The CDR3 has 15 residues. To note about this clone: Its antigen is unidentified.

Sequenced sample: PBMCs. V usage is TRBV5-8 and J usage is TRBJ1-2; D is perhaps TRBD1 (5 bases). This receptor was identified in a female donor in good health and CMV-seronegative. The CDR3 region has the DNA TGTGCCAGCAGCTTGTCGGGGACTCGGGACTATGGCTACACCTTC. It yields the protein CASSLSGTRDYGYTF. Based on the CDR3 plus reference TRBV5-8 and TRBJ1-2, the full variable domain is EAGVTQSPTHLIKTRGQQATLRCSPISGHTSVYWYQQALGLGLQFLLWYDEGEERNRGNFPPRFSGRQFPNYSSELNVNALELEDSALYLCASSLSGTRDYGYTFGSGTRLTVV.